This T cell receptor beta chain was sequenced during a study of vaccination and CD4 T cells after COVID-19 (dated by TCRdb to between 2021 and 2024). Describing the broader study: Convalescent patients had a positive SARS-CoV-2 result on nasal swab PCR, and of these patients, 8 or 9 had mild disease and one had severe disease. The convalescent cohort included six males and four females, with two Hispanic individuals, seven Caucasians, two Asians and one multiracial person. Participants got two doses of the Pfizer-BioNTech BNT162b2 vaccine (n=8) or two doses of the Moderna mRNA-1273 vaccine (n=2). Post-COVID blood samples were collected from convalescent patients a median of roughly 100 days after diagnosis, with a range of about 30 to 170 days. Post-vaccine blood samples were collected a median of around 10 weeks after the second vaccine dose, ranging from roughly 13 to 250 days. The cultures were stimulated with overlapping spike peptide pools from SARS-CoV-2 and from the common cold coronaviruses HCoV-NL63, HCoV-OC43 and HCoV-229E. In control cultures, a CEFX viral epitope pool was used as positive control, an HIV-1 Nef peptide pool was used as negative control, or no peptide was added. The spike-specific CD4+ TCR repertoire was compared before and after mRNA vaccination in approximately 9 COVID-19 convalescent patients and a few infection-naive healthy vaccine recipients. Summary of the overall study and its limitations: An increase in the median number of SARS-CoV-2-reactive clonotypes from some 20 after infection to roughly 38 after vaccination was observed, but the change was not found to be significant. In convalescent patients, nearly all vaccine-specific clones (304 of 307) were found to be mono-reactive for SARS-CoV-2 spike rather than cross-reactive with common cold coronaviruses. The study included relatively few convalescent patients and did not analyze early timepoints after natural infection. In convalescent patients, a median about 90% of post-vaccine SARS-CoV-2-reactive clones were detected only after vaccination, and vaccine-specific priming was suggested by this finding.

As for this clonotype: The clone's antigen remains unknown. Per-nucleotide qualities are absent, and no much larger clonotype sits a single base away.

Deletion took 10 bases off V and 10 bases off J, with a span of 28 bases between the germline ends. The germline V gene provides CDR1 MDHEN and CDR2 SYDVKM. Its CDR3 holds 16 amino acids, cysteine through phenylalanine. Left in the record is the CDR3 DNA by itself, 48 bases read in frame from the first base. Receptor amplification or capture employed PCR. DNA from cultured CD4+ T cells underwent TCR sequencing with the Oncomine TCR Beta short-read assay at the Johns Hopkins FTIC core. The QIAamp micro DNA kit was used to extract genomic DNA from the cultured CD4+ T cells. Oncomine TCR Beta libraries made from cultured CD4+ T cells were pooled using unique dual indexes and sequenced on an Illumina iSeq 100. The paper's data handling went like this. Non-productive sequences were removed, and CDR3s not starting with C, not ending with F or W, or shorter than 7 amino acids were discarded. The MANAFEST web application was used to identify antigen-specific clonotypes by comparing peptide-stimulated wells against reference wells and other culture wells. Positive clones required FDR below 0.05, an odds ratio above 5, and productive frequency above 0.1% in at least two of three replicate wells. Clonotypes that were significantly expanded in both SARS-CoV-2 spike wells and at least one common cold coronavirus spike condition were defined as cross-reactive. Levenshtein distances (stringdist) and unrooted phylogenetic trees (ape) in R version 3.6.1 were used to assess CDR3 homology. Starting from the raw public reads, TCRdb applied fastp trimming at Q25, assembled clones with MiXCR and retained in-frame beta chains. Entries are consolidated by CDR3 protein sequence, retaining the most common genes and DNA. TCRdb, not the original authors, processed these V and J calls. Present in this sample are some 11,000 distinct CDR3 sequences, roughly 44% of which were seen just once. Jointly, the top ten make up 15% of the sample.

The treatment or condition label, read with the paper, signifies: approximately 9-day PBMC culture with coronavirus spike peptide pools or control peptides (ViraFEST assay). The ViraFEST assay, used in the study, expanded antigen-specific T cells with peptide pools and then identified the expanded clonotypes through TCR sequencing. Positive SARS-CoV-2 PCR tests in the convalescent patients dated from March to December 2020, before Alpha, Beta and Delta variants emerged in the United States. PBMCs were cultured at around 2 million per well in IMDM supplemented with approximately 5.3% human AB serum and 9.5 to 10 IU/ml IL-2, with about 9 ug/ml peptide pools added. On days 3 and 7, half of the culture medium was replaced with fresh IL-2-containing medium. After 10 days of culture, CD4+ T cells were isolated by negative selection with the EasySep CD4+ T cell isolation kit. PBMCs were separated from whole blood using Ficoll-Paque Plus gradient centrifugation and then either used fresh or cryopreserved at -140C. Each culture condition was generally run in triplicate wells.

The sequence was collected from a human donor who had recovered from COVID-19. The sequenced material came from CD4+ T cells from blood, cultured in vitro. The sequence links TRBV28 to TRBJ1-4; TRBD1 could be the D gene, as 5 bases match. The sequenced DNA: TGTGCCACGTACGCGAGGCAGGGAAAAATAGGGGCAAAACTGTTTTTT. This codes for CATYARQGKIGAKLFF. With the rest looked up from the reference TRBV28 and TRBJ1-4 genes rather than sequenced, the full variable domain is DVKVTQSSRYLVKRTGEKVFLECVQDMDHENMFWYRQDPGLGLRLIYFSYDVKMKEKGDIPEGYSVSREKKERFSLILESASTNQTSMYLCATYARQGKIGAKLFFGSGTQLSVL.